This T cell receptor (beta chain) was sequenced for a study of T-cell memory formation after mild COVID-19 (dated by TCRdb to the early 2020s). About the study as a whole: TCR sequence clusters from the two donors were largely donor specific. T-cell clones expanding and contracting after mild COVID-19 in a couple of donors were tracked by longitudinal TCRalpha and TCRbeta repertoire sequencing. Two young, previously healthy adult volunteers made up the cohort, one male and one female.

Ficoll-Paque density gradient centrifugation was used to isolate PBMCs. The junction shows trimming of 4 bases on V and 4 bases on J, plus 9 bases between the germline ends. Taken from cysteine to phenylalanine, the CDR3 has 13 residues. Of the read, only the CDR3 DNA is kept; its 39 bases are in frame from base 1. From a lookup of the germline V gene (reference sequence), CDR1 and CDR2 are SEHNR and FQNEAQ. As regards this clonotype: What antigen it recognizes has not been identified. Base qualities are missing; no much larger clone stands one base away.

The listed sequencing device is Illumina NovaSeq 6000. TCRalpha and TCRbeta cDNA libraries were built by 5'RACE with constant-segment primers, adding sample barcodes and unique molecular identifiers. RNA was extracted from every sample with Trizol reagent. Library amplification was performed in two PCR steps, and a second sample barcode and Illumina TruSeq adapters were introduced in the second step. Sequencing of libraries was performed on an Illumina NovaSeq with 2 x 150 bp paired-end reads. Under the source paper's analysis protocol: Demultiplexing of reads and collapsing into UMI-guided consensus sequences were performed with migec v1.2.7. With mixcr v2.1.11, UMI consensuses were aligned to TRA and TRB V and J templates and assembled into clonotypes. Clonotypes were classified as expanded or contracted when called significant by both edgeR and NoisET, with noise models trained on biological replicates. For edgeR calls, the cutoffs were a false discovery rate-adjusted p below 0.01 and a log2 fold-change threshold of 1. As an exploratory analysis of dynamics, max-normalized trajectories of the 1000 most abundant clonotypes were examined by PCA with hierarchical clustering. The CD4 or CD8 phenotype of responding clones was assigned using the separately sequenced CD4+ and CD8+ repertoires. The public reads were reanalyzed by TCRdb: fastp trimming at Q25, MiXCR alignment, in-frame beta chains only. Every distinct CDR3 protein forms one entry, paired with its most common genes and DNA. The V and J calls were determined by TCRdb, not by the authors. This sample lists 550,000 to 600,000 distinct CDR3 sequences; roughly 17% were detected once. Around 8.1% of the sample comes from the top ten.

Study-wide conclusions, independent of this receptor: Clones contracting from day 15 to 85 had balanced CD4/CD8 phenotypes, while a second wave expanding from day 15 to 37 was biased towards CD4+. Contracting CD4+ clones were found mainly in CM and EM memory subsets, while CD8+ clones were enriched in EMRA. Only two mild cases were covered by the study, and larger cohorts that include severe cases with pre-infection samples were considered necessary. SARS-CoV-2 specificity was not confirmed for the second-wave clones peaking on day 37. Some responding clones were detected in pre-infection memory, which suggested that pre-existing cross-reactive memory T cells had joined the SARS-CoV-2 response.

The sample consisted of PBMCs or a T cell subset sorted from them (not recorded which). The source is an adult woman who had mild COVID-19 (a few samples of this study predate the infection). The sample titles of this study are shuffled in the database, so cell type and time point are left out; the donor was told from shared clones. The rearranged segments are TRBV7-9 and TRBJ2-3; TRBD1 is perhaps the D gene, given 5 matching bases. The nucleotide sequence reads TGTGCCAGCAGCTGTAGGGGCCCAGATACGCAGTATTTT. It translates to CASSCRGPDTQYF.